Included here is one T cell receptor beta chain sequence, with context. Its antigen is still unknown. Primed by a sample-barcoded 5' primer and a J-beta primer mix, a second PCR proceeded for roughly 6 to 12 cycles. Using its own MiXCR run on the 5' RACE reads, TCRdb lists one record per CDR3 protein. The sample lists 600,000 or so distinct CDR3 sequences, roughly 48% occurring once. This specimen belongs to a study of blood T cells in healthy people across ages. Caucasian, healthy and from Russia, the donors were aged between 6 and 90. Germline assignment: CDR1 DFQATT and CDR2 SNEGSKA (reference sequence). This CDR3 contains 16 residues. The ends were cut back, 0 bases at V and 7 bases at J, with 19 bases in the middle. The study, taken as a whole, reports: With age, beta diversity per million T cells declined roughly linearly, significantly by 30 to 40.

The chain is built from TRBV20-1 and TRBJ2-1; perhaps TRBD2 as D (6 bases). What was sequenced was blood. The origin of this receptor is an elderly man in good health. CDR3 DNA: TGCAGTGCTAGAGATCTGGGGGGAGACGTGGGGAATGAGCAGTTCTTC. Its protein product is CSARDLGGDVGNEQFF.